Listed below are T cell receptor beta chains from one sample, sequenced in a study of control samples from healthy donors and cancer patients. The data were produced by immunoSEQ multiplex PCR, yet TCRdb's version contains in-frame clones alone and is incomplete. In the table there are about 150,000 clones, under 95% of which are singletons. The material sequenced was blood. The receptors shown here come from a woman younger than 30 in good health. The CDR3 runs from the conserved cysteine through the conserved F or W. D genes are given only for firm matches.

TRBJ1-1 TRBV6-6 . TGTGCCAGCAGTTACTTCCGGGACACTGAAGCTTTCTTT CASSYFRDTEAFF
TRBJ1-2 TRBV28 TRBD1 TGTGCCAGCAGTTCAGGGGGGGCAGGGCTTAATGGCTACACCTTC CASSSGGAGLNGYTF
TRBJ1-5 TRBV18 . TGTGCCAGCTCACCACCGCGAGGGACCAATCAGCCCCAGCATTTT CASSPPRGTNQPQHF
TRBJ1-5 TRBV19 TRBD1 TGTGCCAGTAGTATGGGGACAGGGGAGTCCAATCAGCCCCAGCATTTT CASSMGTGESNQPQHF
TRBJ2-7 TRBV3-1/TRBV3-2 . TGTGCCAGCAGCCAAGTTTACCCGCCTTACGAGCAGTACTTC CASSQVYPPYEQYF
TRBJ2-3 TRBV11-3 TRBD1 TGTGCCAGCAGCCGACAGGGAGAGGGGGATACGCAGTATTTT CASSRQGEGDTQYF
TRBJ2-1 TRBV7-2 . TGTGCCAGCAGCCCTGGGGGTCTCGAAAGGAACAATGAGCAGTTCTTC CASSPGGLERNNEQFF
TRBJ2-2 TRBV9 TRBD2 TGTGCCAGCAGCGTGGGGGGACTAGCGACCGGGGAGCTGTTTTTT CASSVGGLATGELFF
TRBJ1-1 TRBV4-1 . TGCGCCAGCAGCCGGACCGGCGCCGCTGGGACTGAAGCTTTCTTT CASSRTGAAGTEAFF
TRBJ1-1 TRBV5-1 . TGCGCCAGCAGCCGGGGTCCTGGGACTGAAGCTTTCTTT CASSRGPGTEAFF
TRBJ2-2 TRBV7-3 . TGTGCCAGCAAGGGACCGAACACCGGGGAGCTGTTTTTT CASKGPNTGELFF
TRBJ1-1 TRBV6-5 . TGTGCCAGCACCCGCCCAGGGCTAGAACCTTTCTTT CASTRPGLEPFF
TRBJ1-2 TRBV7-9 TRBD1 TGTGCCAGCAGCTCAACAGGGGGGTATGGCTACACCTTC CASSSTGGYGYTF
TRBJ2-6 TRBV3-1/TRBV3-2 . TGTGCCAGCAGCCAATGGGGCTCTGGGGCCAACGTCCTGACTTTC CASSQWGSGANVLTF
TRBJ1-3 TRBV7-8 TRBD1 TGTGCCAGCAGCTTAGCAGGGCCAGGGGGAGGAAACACCATATATTTT CASSLAGPGGGNTIYF
TRBJ1-3 TRBV5-1 . TGCGCCAGCAGCTTGGCCATGTCGGGCCCCGCGAGCGGAAACACCATATATTTT CASSLAMSGPASGNTIYF
TRBJ2-7 TRBV10-1 TRBD2 TGCGCCAGCAGCGCCGATACTAGCGGGACCTACGAGCAGTACTTC CASSADTSGTYEQYF
TRBJ2-1 TRBV12-5 TRBD2 TGTGCTAGTGGTCTGATATTAGCGGGAGGAAACAATGAGCAGTTCTTC CASGLILAGGNNEQFF
TRBJ2-2 TRBV6-5 . TGTGCCAGCAGTTACGCGAACACCGGGGAGCTGTTTTTT CASSYANTGELFF
TRBJ1-2 TRBV6-5 . TGTGCCAGCAGTCCTCCCGCTCACGTAGGCGGCTACACCTTC CASSPPAHVGGYTF
TRBJ1-6 TRBV27 TRBD1 TGTGCCAGCAGTCCGCGACAGGGGTGGAATTCACCCCTCCACTTT CASSPRQGWNSPLHF
TRBJ2-5 TRBV2 . TGTGCCAGCAGTGACCCGGGTGAGATCCAGTACTTC CASSDPGEIQYF
TRBJ2-1 TRBV5-6 . TGTGCCAGCAGCTCCTCCGGGCCAAGCGAGCAGTTCTTC CASSSSGPSEQFF
TRBJ2-5 TRBV6-2/TRBV6-3 TRBD2 TGTGCCAGCAGTTCCGGACTAGCGGGACAAGAGACCCAGTACTTC CASSSGLAGQETQYF
TRBJ2-3 TRBV24-1 TRBD2 TGTGCCACCAGTCCGGGACTAGCGGTCACAGATACGCAGTATTTT CATSPGLAVTDTQYF
TRBJ1-2 TRBV7-9 . TGTGCCAGCAGCTTCTCTGGGGCTAACCATGGCTACACCTTC CASSFSGANHGYTF
TRBJ2-2 TRBV5-1 . TGCGCCAGCACTGACTTCCACAGCACCGGGGAGCTGTTTTTT CASTDFHSTGELFF
TRBJ2-3 TRBV18 . TGTGCCAGCTCCCCTTTCCCCCAGGGAGGAGCAGATACGCAGTATTTT CASSPFPQGGADTQYF
TRBJ2-1 TRBV2 TRBD2 TGTGCCAGCAGTGTTGGACTAGCGGGCTACAATGAGCAGTTCTTC CASSVGLAGYNEQFF
TRBJ1-5 TRBV2 . TGTGCCAGCAGGTTGGACCGAAGCAATCAGCCCCAGCATTTT CASRLDRSNQPQHF
TRBJ1-2 TRBV19 TRBD1 TGTGCCAGTAGTCCTCAGACAGGGCCCGAGAGTGGCTACACCTTC CASSPQTGPESGYTF
TRBJ2-3 TRBV11-2 . TGTGCCAGCAGCTTAGAGCCTTGGGATACGCAGTATTTT CASSLEPWDTQYF
TRBJ1-6 TRBV27 . TGTGCCAGCAGTTTTTCGCCGGGACGGTCTAATTCACCCCTCCACTTT CASSFSPGRSNSPLHF
TRBJ1-2 TRBV5-1 TRBD1 TGCGCCAGCGGGGACAGAGCTAACTATGGCTACACCTTC CASGDRANYGYTF
TRBJ1-4 TRBV5-1 . TGCGCCAGCAGCTTGGACTATCAGGGTTGGGAAAAACTGTTTTTT CASSLDYQGWEKLFF
TRBJ1-1 TRBV6-2/TRBV6-3 . TGTGCCAGCAGTTATGAAAGGCTATTGAACACTGAAGCTTTCTTT CASSYERLLNTEAFF
TRBJ1-5 TRBV7-2 TRBD1 TGTGCCAGCAGCTTGCGACAGGGTGATCAGCCCCAGCATTTT CASSLRQGDQPQHF
TRBJ1-1 TRBV6-5 . TGTGCCAGCAGTTACTCGAGCTCCACTGAAGCTTTCTTT CASSYSSSTEAFF